The next 21 T cell receptor beta chains were all read from a single sample in a study of CD8 T cells in ankylosing spondylitis. TCRdb itself ran the 5' RACE reads through MiXCR, one entry per CDR3 protein. The table records some 200,000 distinct CDR3 sequences, 9.5% to 15% of them present only once. What was sequenced was blood, either unsorted or a sorted T cell fraction (not recorded which). The receptors were sampled from a male donor with ankylosing spondylitis or in good health (not recorded which).

This clonotype has a count of ten or more. J is TRBJ1-3 and V is TRBV12-3 or TRBV12-4; D is uncertain. The CDR3 sequence is 9 residues long. Trimming left V 9 bases short and J 4 bases short, with 1 base between. The CDR3 DNA sequence: TGTGCCAGGGGAAACACCATATATTTT. Its protein product is CARGNTIYF.

This chain uses TRBV5-1 with TRBJ2-5; 11 nucleotides match TRBD2. Germline V gives CDR1 SGHRS, CDR2 YFSETQ. This CDR3 region has 15 residues. V dropped 4 bases and J dropped 5; count of bases not matched to a gene: 7. Written as DNA, the CDR3 is TGCGCCAGCAGCCCCATAGCGGGAGGGTTGGAGACCCAGTACTTC. Residues: CASSPIAGGLETQYF.

The genes are TRBV2 and TRBJ2-3; possibly TRBD2 for D (5 bases). The CDR3 has 11 amino acids. Trimming stripped 8 bases from V and 10 bases from J, with 13 bases between. Germline V gives CDR1 SNHLY, CDR2 FYNNEI. The CDR3 region has the DNA TGTGCCAGCGAACCCCTGGGAGCGCAGTATTTT. It encodes CASEPLGAQYF.

This clonotype was seen a few times. The chain recombines TRBV4-1 with TRBJ1-5; D unresolved. CDR3 length: 15 amino acids. V was trimmed by 4 bases and J by 2 bases, leaving 12 bases between them. Germline CDR1 and CDR2: MGHRA and YSYEKL. The CDR3: CASSPDVTGNQPQHF. CDR3 nucleotide sequence: TGCGCCAGCAGCCCCGACGTGACGGGCAATCAGCCCCAGCATTTT.

In this sample, this clonotype turned up a few times. The chain is built from TRBV12-5 and TRBJ2-1; D not certain. V was cut by 5 bases and J by 4 bases, with 12 bases left in between. CDR1 and CDR2 (germline): LGHNT, FRNRAP. This CDR3 has 14 residues. CDR3 loop: CASGPTSAYNEQFF. Written as DNA, the CDR3 is TGTGCTAGTGGTCCCACGAGCGCTTACAATGAGCAGTTCTTC.

This clonotype was seen at least ten times. V and J are TRBV7-8 and TRBJ2-7; no clear D gene. The CDR3 has 14 residues. Germline V CDR1 and CDR2: SGHVS, FQNEAQ. V lost 1 base to trimming and J lost 1 base, with 8 bases between them. The DNA for the CDR3 is TGTGCCAGCAGCTTAGGCCCGGAGTCCTACGAGCAGTACTTC. This encodes CASSLGPESYEQYF. Based on the CDR3 plus reference TRBV7-8 and TRBJ2-7, the full variable domain is GAGVSQSPRYKVAKRGQDVALRCDPISGHVSLFWYQQALGQGPEFLTYFQNEAQLDKSGLPSDRFFAERPEGSVSTLKIQRTQQEDSAVYLCASSLGPESYEQYFGPGTRLTVT.

The rearrangement joins TRBV7-9 to TRBJ2-2; unclear D gene. CDR1 SEHNR and CDR2 FQNEAQ come from the germline V gene (reference sequence). Trimming took off 1 base at V and 7 bases at J, with 7 bases between the two ends. The length of the CDR3 is 13 residues. The chain's CDR3 is CASSLVAGGELFF. For the CDR3, the DNA is TGTGCCAGCAGCTTAGTGGCTGGCGGGGAGCTGTTTTTT.

This clonotype has ten or more counts. The rearrangement links TRBV12-3 or TRBV12-4 to TRBJ2-7, with D tentatively TRBD2 (6 bases). The CDR3 is 12 amino acids. V shed 7 bases and J shed 3 bases, with 10 bases lying between them. Here the CDR3 reads CASTLGGYEQYF. CDR3 in DNA: TGTGCCAGCACTTTGGGAGGCTACGAGCAGTACTTC.

The chain couples TRBV6-1 to TRBJ2-7, with D possibly TRBD2 on 5 matching bases. V lost 1 base and J lost 2, with 15 bases in between. Germline V gives CDR1 MNHNS, CDR2 SASEGT. The CDR3 consists of 16 residues. CDR3 DNA sequence: TGTGCCAGCAGTGAAGAGGTCGGGATCCCCACCTACGAGCAGTACTTC. This encodes CASSEEVGIPTYEQYF.

The chain joins TRBV7-2 to TRBJ1-3; D call uncertain. V was clipped by 5 bases and J by 0 bases, with 17 bases between them. Germline-derived CDR1 and CDR2 are SGHTA and FQGNSA. The CDR3 has 17 amino acids. The CDR3 DNA reads TGTGCCAGCAGCCCAGCCCGTCGTTACAGCTCTGGAAACACCATATATTTT. Residues: CASSPARRYSSGNTIYF.

Only a few counts were recorded for this clonotype. The J gene is TRBJ1-2, the V gene TRBV6-5; D is unclear. Trimming removed 2 bases at V and 7 bases at J, with 11 bases between. Germline assignment: CDR1 MNHEY and CDR2 SVGAGI. This CDR3 has 13 residues. The CDR3 bases are TGTGCCAGCAGTTACGGCACCAATGGTGGCTACACCTTC. Residues: CASSYGTNGGYTF.

The V call is TRBV29-1, the J call TRBJ2-1; 7 bases are a match to TRBD2. The J segment lost 2 bases and the V segment lost 7 bases, leaving 8 bases of the junction unmatched. There are 14 residues in the CDR3. The V gene's germline CDR1 is SQVTM and CDR2 ANQGSEA. The CDR3 DNA is TGCAGCGCCAAATGGGGGGGGACCTACAATGAGCAGTTCTTC. Its translation: CSAKWGGTYNEQFF.

The chain employs TRBV7-2 and TRBJ2-7, with D tentatively TRBD2 (5 bases). This CDR3 has 15 residues. CDR1 and CDR2 from the germline V gene are SGHTA and FQGNSA. Trimming pared 0 bases from V and 1 base from J, leaving 10 bases between. The CDR3 is CASSLARAESYEQYF. CDR3 DNA sequence: TGTGCCAGCAGCTTAGCGAGGGCGGAGTCCTACGAGCAGTACTTC.

This clonotype was counted between two and nine times. The rearrangement joins TRBV19 to TRBJ2-1; 8 bases are a match to TRBD2. Germline V gene data show CDR1 as LNHDA and CDR2 as SQIVND (reference sequence). The CDR3 sequence is 16 residues long. J lost 4 bases, V lost 4 bases, and 9 bases had no gene match. The CDR3 DNA reads TGTGCCAGTAGTACTCGGACTAGCAGCCCGTACAATGAGCAGTTCTTC. It specifies CASSTRTSSPYNEQFF.

The genes are TRBV7-9 and TRBJ1-2, with 8 nucleotides matching TRBD1. The CDR3 loop spans 14 amino acids. CDR1 and CDR2 from the germline V gene are SEHNR and FQNEAQ (reference sequence). V dropped 6 bases and J dropped 5; count of bases not matched to a gene: 8. In nucleotides, the CDR3 is TGTGCCAGCAGGCCAGGGGGCGGATGGTATGGCTACACCTTC. Amino acids: CASRPGGGWYGYTF.

This clonotype was counted ten times or more. The chain employs TRBV29-1 and TRBJ1-1; no clear D. With 4 bases removed from V and 1 base from J, the gap between germline ends came to 10 bases. Germline V gene lookup returns CDR1 SQVTM and CDR2 ANQGSEA. The CDR3 loop spans 13 amino acids. DNA for the CDR3: TGCAGCGTTGGAGAGGGTACGAACACTGAAGCTTTCTTT. It yields the protein CSVGEGTNTEAFF.

The rearrangement links TRBV20-1 to TRBJ2-5; D perhaps matches TRBD2 (6 bases). This CDR3 spans 13 amino acids. CDR1 and CDR2 from the germline V gene are DFQATT and SNEGSKA (reference sequence). Deletions cut 4 bases from V and 5 bases from J, with 14 bases between. The DNA of the CDR3 is TGCAGTGCTATATCGGGGCGGGGCGAGACCCAGTACTTC. Translation gives CSAISGRGETQYF.

This chain uses TRBV12-3 or TRBV12-4 with TRBJ2-3, with 14 bases identical to TRBD2. The CDR3 has 16 amino acids. Trimming took 5 bases from V and 2 from J; bases not matched to a gene: 3. The DNA of the CDR3 is TGTGCCAGCAGTCAGGGACTAGCGGGAGCCACAGATACGCAGTATTTT. Its translation: CASSQGLAGATDTQYF.

The CDR3 is CASSPGRSGNTIYF. CDR3 in DNA: TGTGCCAGCAGCCCCGGGCGCTCTGGAAACACCATATATTTT. The chain is built from TRBV5-5 and TRBJ1-3; D remains ambiguous. V was clipped by 4 bases and J by 0 bases, with 8 bases between them. This CDR3 contains 14 residues. Per germline, CDR1 SGHKS and CDR2 YYEKEE (reference sequence).

The sample holds a few counts of this clonotype. The V call is TRBV9, the J call TRBJ2-7; no clear D gene. CDR1 SGDLS and CDR2 YYNGEE come from the germline V gene. This CDR3 spans 14 amino acids. Trimming pared 0 bases from V and 7 bases from J, leaving 14 bases between. This chain's CDR3 is CASSVGIGVREQYF. The CDR3 region has the DNA TGTGCCAGCAGCGTAGGAATCGGAGTCAGGGAGCAGTACTTC.

This clonotype was picked up a small number of times. The chain has TRBV5-1 and TRBJ2-5; 8 bases agree with TRBD2. The V segment lost 2 bases and the J segment 2 bases; nucleotides outside the gene matches: 8. CDR3 length equals 16 residues. Germline CDR1 reads SGHRS; CDR2 reads YFSETQ. The DNA for the CDR3 is TGCGCCAGCAGCTTATTGGGTAGCGGGGTGCAAGAGACCCAGTACTTC. This codes for CASSLLGSGVQETQYF.